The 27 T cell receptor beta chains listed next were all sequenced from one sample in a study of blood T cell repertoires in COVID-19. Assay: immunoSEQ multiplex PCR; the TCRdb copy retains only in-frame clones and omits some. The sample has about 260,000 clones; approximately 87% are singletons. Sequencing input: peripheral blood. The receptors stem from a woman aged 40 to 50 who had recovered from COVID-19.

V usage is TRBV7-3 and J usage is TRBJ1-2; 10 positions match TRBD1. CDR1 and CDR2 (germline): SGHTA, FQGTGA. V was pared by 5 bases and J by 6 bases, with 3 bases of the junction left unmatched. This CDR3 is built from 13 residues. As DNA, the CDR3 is TGTGCCAGCAGCGACGGGACAGGGGATGGCTACACCTTC. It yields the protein CASSDGTGDGYTF.

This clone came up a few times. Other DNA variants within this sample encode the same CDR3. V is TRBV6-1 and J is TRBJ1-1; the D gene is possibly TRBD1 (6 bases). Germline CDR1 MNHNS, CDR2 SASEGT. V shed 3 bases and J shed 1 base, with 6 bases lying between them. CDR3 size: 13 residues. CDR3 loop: CASSETGNTEAFF. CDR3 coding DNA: TGTGCCAGCAGTGAGACAGGGAACACTGAAGCTTTCTTT.

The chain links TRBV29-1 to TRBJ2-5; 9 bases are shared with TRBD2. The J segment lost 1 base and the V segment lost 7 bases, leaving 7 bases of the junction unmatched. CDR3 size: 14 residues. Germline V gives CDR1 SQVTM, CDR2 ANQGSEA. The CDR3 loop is CSARRLAAQETQYF. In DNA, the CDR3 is TGCAGCGCCCGACGACTAGCGGCCCAAGAGACCCAGTACTTC.

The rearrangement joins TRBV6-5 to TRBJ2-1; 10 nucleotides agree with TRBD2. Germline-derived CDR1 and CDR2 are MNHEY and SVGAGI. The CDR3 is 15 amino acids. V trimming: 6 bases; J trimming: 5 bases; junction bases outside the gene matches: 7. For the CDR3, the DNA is TGTGCCAGCAGACGGCTAGCGGGGGCGAACAATGAGCAGTTCTTC. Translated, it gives CASRRLAGANNEQFF.

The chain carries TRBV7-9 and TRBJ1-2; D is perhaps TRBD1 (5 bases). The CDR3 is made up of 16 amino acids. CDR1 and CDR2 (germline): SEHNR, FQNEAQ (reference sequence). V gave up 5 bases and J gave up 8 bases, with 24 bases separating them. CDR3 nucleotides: TGTGCCAGCAGCCCAAGCGGGGGTCAGAAGGGGCAGGGCTACACCTTC. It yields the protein CASSPSGGQKGQGYTF.

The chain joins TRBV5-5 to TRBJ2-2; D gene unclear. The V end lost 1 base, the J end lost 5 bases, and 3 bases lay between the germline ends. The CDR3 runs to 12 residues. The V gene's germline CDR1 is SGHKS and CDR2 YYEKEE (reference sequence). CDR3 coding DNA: TGTGCCAGCAGCTTGTCGACCGGGGAGCTGTTTTTT. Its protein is CASSLSTGELFF.

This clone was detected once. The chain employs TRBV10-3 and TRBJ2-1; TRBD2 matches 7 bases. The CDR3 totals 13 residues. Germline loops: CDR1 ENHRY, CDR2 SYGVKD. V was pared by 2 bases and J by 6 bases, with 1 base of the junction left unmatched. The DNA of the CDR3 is TGTGCCATCAGTGAGGGGGGGGGCAATGAGCAGTTCTTC. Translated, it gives CAISEGGGNEQFF.

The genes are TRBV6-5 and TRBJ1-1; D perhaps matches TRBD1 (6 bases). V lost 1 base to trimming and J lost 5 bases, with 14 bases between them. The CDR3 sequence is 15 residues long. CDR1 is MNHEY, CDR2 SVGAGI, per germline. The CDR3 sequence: CASSYWYREGTEAFF. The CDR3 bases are TGTGCCAGCAGTTACTGGTACAGGGAGGGGACTGAAGCTTTCTTT.

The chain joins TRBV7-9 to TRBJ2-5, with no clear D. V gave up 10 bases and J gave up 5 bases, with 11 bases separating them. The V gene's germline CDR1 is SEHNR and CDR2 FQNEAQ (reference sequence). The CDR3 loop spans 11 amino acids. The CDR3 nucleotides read TGTGCCACTACTGATGTGGAGACCCAGTACTTC. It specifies CATTDVETQYF.

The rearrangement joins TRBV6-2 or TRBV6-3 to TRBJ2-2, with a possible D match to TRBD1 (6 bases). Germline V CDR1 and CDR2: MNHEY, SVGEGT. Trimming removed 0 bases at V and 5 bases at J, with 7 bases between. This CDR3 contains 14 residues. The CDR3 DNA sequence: TGTGCCAGCAGTTACTCCGACAGGACCGGGGAGCTGTTTTTT. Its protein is CASSYSDRTGELFF.

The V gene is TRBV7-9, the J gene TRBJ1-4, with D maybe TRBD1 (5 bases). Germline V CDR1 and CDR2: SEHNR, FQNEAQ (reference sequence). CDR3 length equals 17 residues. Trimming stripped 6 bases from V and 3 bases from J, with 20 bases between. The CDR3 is CASSLPILGGANEKLFF. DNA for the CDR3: TGTGCCAGCAGTTTACCCATCCTCGGGGGGGCTAATGAAAAACTGTTTTTT.

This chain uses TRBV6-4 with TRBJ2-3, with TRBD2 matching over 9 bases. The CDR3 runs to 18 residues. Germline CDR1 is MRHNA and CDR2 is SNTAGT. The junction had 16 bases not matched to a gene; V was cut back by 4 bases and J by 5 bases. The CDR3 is CASSVSLASGDKRDTQYF. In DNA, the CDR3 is TGTGCCAGCAGTGTATCACTCGCTAGCGGGGATAAGAGAGATACGCAGTATTTT.

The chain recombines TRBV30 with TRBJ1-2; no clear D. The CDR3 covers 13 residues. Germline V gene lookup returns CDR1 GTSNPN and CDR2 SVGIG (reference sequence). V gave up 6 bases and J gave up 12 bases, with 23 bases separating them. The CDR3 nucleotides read TGTGCCTGTACCGCAGCGTCGCGGGAGAAGGACACCTTC. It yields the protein CACTAASREKDTF.

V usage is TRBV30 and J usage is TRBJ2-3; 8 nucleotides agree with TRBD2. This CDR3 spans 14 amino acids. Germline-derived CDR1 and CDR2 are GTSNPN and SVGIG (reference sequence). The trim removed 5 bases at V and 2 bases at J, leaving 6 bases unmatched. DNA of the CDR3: TGTGCCTGGGCCCCGGGACTAGACACAGATACGCAGTATTTT. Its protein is CAWAPGLDTDTQYF.

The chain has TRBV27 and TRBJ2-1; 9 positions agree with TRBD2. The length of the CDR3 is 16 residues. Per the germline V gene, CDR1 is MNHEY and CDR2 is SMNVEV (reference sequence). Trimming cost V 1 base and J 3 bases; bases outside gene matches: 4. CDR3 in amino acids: CASSLFPSGDYNEQFF. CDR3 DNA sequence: TGTGCCAGCAGTTTATTCCCTAGCGGGGACTACAATGAGCAGTTCTTC.

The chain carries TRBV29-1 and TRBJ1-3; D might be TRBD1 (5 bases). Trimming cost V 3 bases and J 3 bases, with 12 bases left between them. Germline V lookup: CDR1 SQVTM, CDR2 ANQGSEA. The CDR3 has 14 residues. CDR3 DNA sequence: TGCAGCGTTGATGTCACAGGAATTGGAAACACCATATATTTT. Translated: CSVDVTGIGNTIYF.

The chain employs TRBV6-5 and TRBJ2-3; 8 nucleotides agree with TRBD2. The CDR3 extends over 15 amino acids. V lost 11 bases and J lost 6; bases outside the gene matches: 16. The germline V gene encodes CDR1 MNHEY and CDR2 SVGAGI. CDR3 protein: CAGGGTSGTWDTQYF. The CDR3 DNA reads TGTGCCGGAGGGGGGACTAGTGGGACGTGGGATACGCAGTATTTT.

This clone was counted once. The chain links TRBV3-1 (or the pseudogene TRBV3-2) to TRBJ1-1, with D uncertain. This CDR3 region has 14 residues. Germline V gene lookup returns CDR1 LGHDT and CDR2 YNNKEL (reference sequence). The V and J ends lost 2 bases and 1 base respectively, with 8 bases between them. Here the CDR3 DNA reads TGTGCCAGCAGCCAACAAGTACAGAACACTGAAGCTTTCTTT. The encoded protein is CASSQQVQNTEAFF.

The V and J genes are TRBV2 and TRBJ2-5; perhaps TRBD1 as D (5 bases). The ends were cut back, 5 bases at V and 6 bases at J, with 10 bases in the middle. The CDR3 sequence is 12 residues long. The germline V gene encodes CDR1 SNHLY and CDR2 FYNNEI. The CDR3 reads CASSPQGKTQYF. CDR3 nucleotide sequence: TGTGCCAGCAGTCCGCAGGGAAAGACCCAGTACTTC.

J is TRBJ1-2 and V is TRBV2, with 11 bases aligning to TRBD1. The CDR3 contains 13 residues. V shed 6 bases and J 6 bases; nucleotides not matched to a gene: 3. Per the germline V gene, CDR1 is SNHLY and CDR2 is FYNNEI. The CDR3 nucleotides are TGTGCCAGCAGCCGGGGACAGGGGGATGGCTACACCTTC. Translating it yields CASSRGQGDGYTF.

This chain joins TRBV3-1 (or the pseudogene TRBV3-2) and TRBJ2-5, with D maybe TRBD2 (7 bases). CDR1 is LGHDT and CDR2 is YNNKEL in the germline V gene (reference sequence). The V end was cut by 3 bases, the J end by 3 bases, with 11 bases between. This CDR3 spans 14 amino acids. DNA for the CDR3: TGTGCCAGCAGCCACCAAGGGGGGGAAGAGACCCAGTACTTC. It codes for CASSHQGGEETQYF.

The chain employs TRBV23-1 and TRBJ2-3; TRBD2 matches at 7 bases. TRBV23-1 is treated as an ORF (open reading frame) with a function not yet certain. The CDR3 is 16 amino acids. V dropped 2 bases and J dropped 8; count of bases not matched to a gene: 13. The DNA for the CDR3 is TGCGCCAGCAGTCAACATCAGGGAGGGGTAACCTGTACGCAGTATTTT. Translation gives CASSQHQGGVTCTQYF.

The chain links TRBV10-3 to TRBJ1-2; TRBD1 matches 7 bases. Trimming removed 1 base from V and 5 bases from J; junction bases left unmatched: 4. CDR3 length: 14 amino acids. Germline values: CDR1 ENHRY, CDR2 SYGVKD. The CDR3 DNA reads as TGTGCCATCAGTGAGTTCATACAGGGGTATGGCTACACCTTC. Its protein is CAISEFIQGYGYTF.

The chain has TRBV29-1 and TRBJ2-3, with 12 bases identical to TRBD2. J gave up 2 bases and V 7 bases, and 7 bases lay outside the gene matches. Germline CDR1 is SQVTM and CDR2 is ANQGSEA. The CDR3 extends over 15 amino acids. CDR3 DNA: TGCAGCGCCATAACTAGCGGGGGGCCCACAGATACGCAGTATTTT. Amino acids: CSAITSGGPTDTQYF.

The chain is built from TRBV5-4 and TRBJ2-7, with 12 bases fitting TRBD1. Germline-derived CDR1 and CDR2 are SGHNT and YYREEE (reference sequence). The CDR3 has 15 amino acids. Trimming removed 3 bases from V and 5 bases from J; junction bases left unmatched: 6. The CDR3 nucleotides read TGTGCCAGCAGCTGGGGGGGACAGGGGGCCCACGAGCAGTACTTC. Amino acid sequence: CASSWGGQGAHEQYF.

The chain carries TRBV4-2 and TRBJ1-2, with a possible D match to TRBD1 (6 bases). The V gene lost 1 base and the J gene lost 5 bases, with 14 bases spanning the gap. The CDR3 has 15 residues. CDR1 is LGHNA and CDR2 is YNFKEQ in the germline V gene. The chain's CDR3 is CASSQAQGTFYGYTF. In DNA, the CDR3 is TGTGCCAGCAGCCAAGCCCAGGGGACCTTTTATGGCTACACCTTC.

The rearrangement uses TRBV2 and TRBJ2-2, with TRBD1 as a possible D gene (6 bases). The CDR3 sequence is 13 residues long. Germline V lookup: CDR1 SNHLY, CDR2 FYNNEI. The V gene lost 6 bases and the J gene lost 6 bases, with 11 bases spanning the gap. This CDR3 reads CASRPTGPGELFF. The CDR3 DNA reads TGTGCCAGCAGGCCGACAGGCCCCGGGGAGCTGTTTTTT.